Listed here is a single T cell receptor (beta chain). Its antigen is not known. Trimming at V came to 2 bases and at J to 6 bases, leaving 4 bases not matched to a gene. There are 15 residues in the CDR3. Germline CDR1 KGHSH, CDR2 LQKENI. This record comes from a study of cytomegalovirus exposure and HLA in healthy donors. At the level of the study: Researchers found that roughly 80% of about 400 genotyped donors fell within the Caucasian-associated ancestry cluster.

Study observations and caveats: Roughly uniform sequencing depth across donors was assumed, possibly incorrectly.

The PCR contained 60 Vbeta and 13 Jbeta primers. Produced via immunoSEQ multiplex PCR; TCRdb's table is partial and in-frame only. The table lists about 170,000 clones, about four fifths of them singletons. Input material: PBMCs. The TCR sequence derives from a boy younger than 10 in good health and CMV-seronegative. The V call is TRBV18, the J call TRBJ2-3; 11 nucleotides agree with TRBD1. The CDR3 loop reads CASSPGQGAVDTQYF. DNA of the CDR3: TGTGCCAGCTCACCAGGACAGGGGGCGGTCGATACGCAGTATTTT.